This TCR beta chain is from a study of blood T cell repertoires in COVID-19. Study-level information: COVID-19 samples from acute and convalescent phases originated in the United States, Italy and Spain. T cells, B-cell-depleted T cells, or PBMCs provided the cDNA or gDNA that served as material.

The V gene's germline CDR1 is SGDLS and CDR2 YYNGEE. The CDR3 totals 15 residues. The J segment lost 4 bases and the V segment lost 3 bases, leaving 9 bases of the junction unmatched. Per the study methods: Estimated nucleated cell counts came from reference gene primer amplification. Clones were read by immunoSEQ multiplex PCR, and TCRdb kept only the in-frame ones, dropping some. Clonal size and the V and J genes are those of that table, whereas D and trimming came from the DNA. The table includes about 67,000 clones, about 87% detected once. Sequencing was done on a sample of peripheral blood. V usage is TRBV9 and J usage is TRBJ1-1; TRBD1 matches at 7 bases. The receptor was isolated from a man aged 45-65 years with active COVID-19. CDR3 protein: CASSADRVGRTEAFF. The CDR3 DNA reads TGTGCCAGCAGCGCCGACAGGGTCGGTCGCACTGAAGCTTTCTTT.